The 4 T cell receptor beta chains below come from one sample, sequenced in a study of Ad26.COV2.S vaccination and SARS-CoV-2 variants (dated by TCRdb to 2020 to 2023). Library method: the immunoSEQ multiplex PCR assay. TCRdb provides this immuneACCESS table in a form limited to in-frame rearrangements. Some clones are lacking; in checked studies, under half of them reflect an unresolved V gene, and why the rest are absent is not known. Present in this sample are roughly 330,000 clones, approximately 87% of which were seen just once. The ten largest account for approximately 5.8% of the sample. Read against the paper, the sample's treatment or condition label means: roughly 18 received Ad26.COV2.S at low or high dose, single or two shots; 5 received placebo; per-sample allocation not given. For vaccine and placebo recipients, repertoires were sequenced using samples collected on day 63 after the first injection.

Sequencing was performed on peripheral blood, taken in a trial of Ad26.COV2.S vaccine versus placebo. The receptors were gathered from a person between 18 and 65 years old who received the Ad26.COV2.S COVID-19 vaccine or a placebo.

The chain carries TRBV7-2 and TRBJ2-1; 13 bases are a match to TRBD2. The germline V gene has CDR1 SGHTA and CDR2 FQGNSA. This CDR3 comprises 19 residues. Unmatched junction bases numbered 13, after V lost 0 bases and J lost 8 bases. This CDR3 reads CASSLAAPLLAGGPHEQFF. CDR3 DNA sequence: TGTGCCAGCAGCTTAGCGGCCCCTCTACTAGCGGGGGGGCCCCATGAGCAGTTCTTC.

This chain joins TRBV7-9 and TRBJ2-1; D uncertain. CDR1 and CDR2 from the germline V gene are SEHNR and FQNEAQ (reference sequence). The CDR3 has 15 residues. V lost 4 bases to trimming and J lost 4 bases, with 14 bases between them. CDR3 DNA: TGTGCCAGCAGCTATATCGAACAATCATACAATGAGCAGTTCTTC. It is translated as CASSYIEQSYNEQFF. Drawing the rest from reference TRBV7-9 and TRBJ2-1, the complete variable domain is DTGVSQNPRHKITKRGQNVTFRCDPISEHNRLYWYRQTLGQGPEFLTYFQNEAQLEKSRLLSDRFSAERPKGSFSTLEIQRTEQGDSAMYLCASSYIEQSYNEQFFGPGTRLTVL.

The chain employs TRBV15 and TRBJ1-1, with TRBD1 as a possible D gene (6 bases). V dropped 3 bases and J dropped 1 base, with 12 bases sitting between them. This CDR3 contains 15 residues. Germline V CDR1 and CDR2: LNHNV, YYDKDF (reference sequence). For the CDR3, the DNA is TGTGCCACCAGCAGCGCCAGGGGTTCGAACACTGAAGCTTTCTTT. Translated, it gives CATSSARGSNTEAFF. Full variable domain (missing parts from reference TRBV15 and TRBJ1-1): DAMVIQNPRYQVTQFGKPVTLSCSQTLNHNVMYWYQQKSSQAPKLLFHYYDKDFNNEADTPDNFQSRRPNTSFCFLDIRSPGLGDTAMYLCATSSARGSNTEAFFGQGTRLTVV.

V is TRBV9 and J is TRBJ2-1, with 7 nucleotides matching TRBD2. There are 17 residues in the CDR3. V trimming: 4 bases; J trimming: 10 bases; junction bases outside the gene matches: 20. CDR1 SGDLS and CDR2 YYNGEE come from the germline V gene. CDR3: CASSPEGSGGPFPEQFF. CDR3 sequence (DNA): TGTGCCAGCAGCCCCGAAGGGTCGGGGGGTCCTTTCCCGGAGCAGTTCTTC.